This is a list of T cell receptor beta chains from one sample in a study of cytomegalovirus exposure and HLA in healthy donors. Clones were sequenced by immunoSEQ multiplex PCR, and TCRdb holds only the in-frame ones, with some missing. Seen here are roughly 120,000 clones, about two thirds observed once, and the top ten hold 6.5% to 8%. Sequencing was performed on PBMCs. The receptors stem from a middle-aged man in good health and CMV-seropositive. The CDR3 runs from the conserved cysteine through the conserved F or W. The D gene is left open where the match is weak. Size is stated for part of the rows, as once, few or many counts, or as a class when the clone is expanded.

d_gene	j_gene	v_gene	abundance	CDR3aa	CDR3nt
TRBD1	TRBJ2-1	TRBV6-1	.	CATIYSGTVNNEQFF	TGTGCCACCATTTATTCCGGGACAGTTAACAATGAGCAGTTCTTC
TRBD1	TRBJ2-1	TRBV5-4	.	CASSPPPTGQPANEQFF	TGTGCCAGCAGCCCACCCCCGACAGGGCAACCTGCTAATGAGCAGTTCTTC
.	TRBJ2-3	TRBV9	.	CASSGQISTDTQYF	TGTGCCAGCAGCGGGCAGATCAGCACAGATACGCAGTATTTT
TRBD1	TRBJ1-5	TRBV2	.	CASSPGQGNQPQHF	TGTGCCAGCAGTCCCGGACAGGGGAATCAGCCCCAGCATTTT
TRBD1	TRBJ1-1	TRBV13	few	CASSTRQGMGNTEAFF	TGTGCCAGCAGCACCCGACAGGGGATGGGAAACACTGAAGCTTTCTTT
.	TRBJ2-6	TRBV2	.	CASRPESGANVLTF	TGTGCCAGCAGGCCCGAGTCTGGGGCCAACGTCCTGACTTTC
TRBD2	TRBJ2-5	TRBV6-1	few	CASSEAVVAGPETQYF	TGTGCCAGCAGTGAAGCGGTGGTAGCGGGGCCAGAGACCCAGTACTTC
.	TRBJ2-1	TRBV11-2	.	CASSLGGLMRNEQFF	TGTGCCAGCAGCTTAGGAGGGTTAATGCGCAATGAGCAGTTCTTC
.	TRBJ2-7	TRBV5-1	.	CASSSLTSYEQYF	TGCGCCAGCAGCTCCCTGACTTCCTACGAGCAGTACTTC
.	TRBJ2-3	TRBV27	.	CASSLLGTDTQYF	TGTGCCAGCAGTTTATTAGGCACAGATACGCAGTATTTT
.	TRBJ2-1	TRBV28	.	CASTGGGAYNEQFF	TGTGCCAGCACCGGCGGGGGCGCGTACAATGAGCAGTTCTTC
TRBD1	TRBJ1-5	TRBV19	few	CASRNRGNQPQHF	TGTGCCAGTCGGAACAGGGGTAATCAGCCCCAGCATTTT
TRBD1	TRBJ2-3	TRBV11-3	.	CASSTVIRGQGTDTQYF	TGTGCCAGCAGCACCGTTATCAGGGGGCAGGGTACAGATACGCAGTATTTT
.	TRBJ2-1	TRBV5-1	.	CASSLARVSYNEQFF	TGCGCCAGCAGCTTGGCCCGGGTGTCCTACAATGAGCAGTTCTTC
TRBD1	TRBJ2-2	TRBV6-4	.	CASRDRTGGSTGELFF	TGTGCCAGCAGGGATCGGACAGGGGGCAGCACCGGGGAGCTGTTTTTT
TRBD1	TRBJ2-5	TRBV5-6	once	CASSPGQGRTQYF	TGTGCCAGCAGCCCCGGACAGGGAAGGACCCAGTACTTC
TRBD1	TRBJ2-7	TRBV4-2	.	CASSQDGTGGSYEQYF	TGTGCCAGCAGCCAAGATGGGACAGGGGGCTCCTACGAGCAGTACTTC
TRBD1	TRBJ2-7	TRBV7-8	.	CASSFGTDTDEQYF	TGTGCCAGCAGCTTTGGGACAGATACGGATGAGCAGTACTTC
.	TRBJ2-3	TRBV9	.	CASSGYPTDTQYF	TGTGCCAGCAGCGGCTACCCCACAGATACGCAGTATTTT